The sequence of this TCR beta chain was determined in a study of OX40 agonist ivuxolimab in advanced cancers. Sequencing used immunoSEQ multiplex PCR; TCRdb keeps in-frame clones, though not all of them. The repertoire holds tens of thousands of clones, 75% to 90% seen once, with roughly 5.5% in the top ten. The clonotype was recovered from an adult with an advanced solid tumor such as melanoma, head and neck, liver or kidney cancer. Specimen: CD4+ or CD8+ T cells sorted from blood, collected in a trial of the OX40 agonist ivuxolimab.

In nucleotides, the CDR3 is TGCGCCAGCAGCGAGGGACAGGGTTATGGAGAGCAGTACTTC. Translation: CASSEGQGYGEQYF. The chain has TRBV5-1 and TRBJ2-7, with 9 bases identical to TRBD1. This CDR3 region has 14 residues. Germline assignment: CDR1 SGHRS and CDR2 YFSETQ. Unmatched junction bases numbered 9, after V lost 4 bases and J lost 7 bases.